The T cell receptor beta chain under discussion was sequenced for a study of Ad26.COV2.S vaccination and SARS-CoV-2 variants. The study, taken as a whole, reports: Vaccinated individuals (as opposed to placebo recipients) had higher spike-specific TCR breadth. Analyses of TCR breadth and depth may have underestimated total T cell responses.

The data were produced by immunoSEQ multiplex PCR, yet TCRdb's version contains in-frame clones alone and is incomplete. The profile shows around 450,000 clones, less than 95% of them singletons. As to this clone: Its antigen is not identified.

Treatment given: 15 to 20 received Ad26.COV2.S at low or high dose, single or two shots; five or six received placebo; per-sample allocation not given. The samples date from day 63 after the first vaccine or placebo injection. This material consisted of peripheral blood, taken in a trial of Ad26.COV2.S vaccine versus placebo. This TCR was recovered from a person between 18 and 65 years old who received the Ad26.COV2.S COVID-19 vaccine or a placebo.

The DNA of the CDR3 is TGTGCCAGTATAAGGGGGGCGGATTGGGATCAGCCCCAGCATTTT. Its protein is CASIRGADWDQPQHF. This chain uses TRBV19 with TRBJ1-5, with a tentative D call TRBD1 (6 bases). The CDR3 is made up of 15 amino acids. From germline, CDR1 is LNHDA and CDR2 SQIVND (reference sequence). V was cut by 7 bases and J by 5 bases, with 18 bases left in between. Full variable domain (rest looked up from reference TRBV19 and TRBJ1-5): DGGITQSPKYLFRKEGQNVTLSCEQNLNHDAMYWYRQDPGQGLRLIYYSQIVNDFQKGDIAEGYSVSREKKESFPLTVTSAQKNPTAFYLCASIRGADWDQPQHFGDGTRLSIL.